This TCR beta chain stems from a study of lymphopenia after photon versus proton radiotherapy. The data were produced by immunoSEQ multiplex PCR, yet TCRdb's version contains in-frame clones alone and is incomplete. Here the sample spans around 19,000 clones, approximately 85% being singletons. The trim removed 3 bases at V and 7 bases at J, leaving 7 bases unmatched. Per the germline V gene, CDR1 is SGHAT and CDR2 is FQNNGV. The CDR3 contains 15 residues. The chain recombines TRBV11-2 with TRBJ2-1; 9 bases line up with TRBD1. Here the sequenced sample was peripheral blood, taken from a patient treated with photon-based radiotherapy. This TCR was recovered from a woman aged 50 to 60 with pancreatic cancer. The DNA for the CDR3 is TGTGCCAGCAGCTTTCTGGGACAGGGATTAAATGAGCAGTTCTTC. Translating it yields CASSFLGQGLNEQFF.